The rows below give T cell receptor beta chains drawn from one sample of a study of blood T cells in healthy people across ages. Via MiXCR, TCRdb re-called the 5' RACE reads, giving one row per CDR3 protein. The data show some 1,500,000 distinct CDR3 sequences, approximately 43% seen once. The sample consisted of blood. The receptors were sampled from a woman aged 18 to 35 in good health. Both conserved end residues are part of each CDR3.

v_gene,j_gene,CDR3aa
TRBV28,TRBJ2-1,CASSSSGRINEQFF
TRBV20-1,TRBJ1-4,CSAPTQVEEKLFF
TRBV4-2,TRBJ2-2,CASSQDPGANTGELFF
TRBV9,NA,CASSASSGSSYEQYF
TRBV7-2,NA,CASSEGSGRAGWIYNEQYF
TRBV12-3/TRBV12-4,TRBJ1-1,CASRPGQAMNTEAFF
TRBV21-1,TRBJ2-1,CASSKYRAEGNNEQFF
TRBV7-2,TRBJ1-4,CASSSPGLGGKLFF
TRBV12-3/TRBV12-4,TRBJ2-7,CASSPTGSSYEQYF
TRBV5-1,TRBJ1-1,CASKRTPRGQVTEAFF
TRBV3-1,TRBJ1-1,CASNQGVGTEAFF
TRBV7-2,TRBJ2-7,CASKNSGASYEQYF
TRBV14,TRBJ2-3,CASSQTTVEVTTDTQYF
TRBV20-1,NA,CSASPLGAGPTYEQYF
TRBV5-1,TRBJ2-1,CASSLSGSKFF
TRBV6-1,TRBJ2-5,CASNGQPRGTQYF
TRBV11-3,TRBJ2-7,CAGSLTSGSGYEQYF
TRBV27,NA,CASRPGPNYEQYF
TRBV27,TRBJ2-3,CASRRDRTTDTQYF
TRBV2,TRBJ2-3,CASKRLADTQYF
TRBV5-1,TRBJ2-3,CASKDGVGPDTQYF
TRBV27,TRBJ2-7,CASSPGAHYEQYF
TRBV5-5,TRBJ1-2,CASSLEAATPYGYTF
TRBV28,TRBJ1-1,CASSSHYRGRPEAFF
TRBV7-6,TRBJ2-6,CASSVKYRGSANVLTF
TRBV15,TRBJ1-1,CATGPGPNTEAFF
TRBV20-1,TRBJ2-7,CSAGNAPTGEQYF
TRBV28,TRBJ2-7,CASSFSSADEYF
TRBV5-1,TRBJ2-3,CASSPIGLAGRTDTQYF